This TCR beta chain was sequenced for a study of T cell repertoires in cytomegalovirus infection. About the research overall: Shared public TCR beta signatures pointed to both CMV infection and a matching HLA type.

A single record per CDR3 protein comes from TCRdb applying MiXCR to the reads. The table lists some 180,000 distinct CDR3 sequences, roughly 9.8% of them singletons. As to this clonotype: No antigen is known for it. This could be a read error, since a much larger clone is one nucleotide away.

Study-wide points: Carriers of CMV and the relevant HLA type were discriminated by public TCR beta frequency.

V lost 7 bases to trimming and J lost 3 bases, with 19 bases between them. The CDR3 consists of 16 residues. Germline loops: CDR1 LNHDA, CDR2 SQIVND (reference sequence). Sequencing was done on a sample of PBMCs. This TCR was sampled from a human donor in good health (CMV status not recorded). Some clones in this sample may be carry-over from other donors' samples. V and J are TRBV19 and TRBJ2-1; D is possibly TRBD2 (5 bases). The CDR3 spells CASNRGASNNYNEQFF. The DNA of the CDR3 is TGTGCCAGTAACCGGGGAGCAAGCAACAACTACAATGAGCAGTTCTTC.